These T cell receptor beta chains were read from a single sample in a study of T cell responses to AZD1222 COVID-19 vaccine. Profiled with immunoSEQ multiplex PCR; TCRdb holds only in-frame clones, not every one. This table has about 64,000 clones, around 90% appearing once. The sample in question was peripheral blood, obtained 28 days after the second dose of the MenACWY control vaccine. All receptors come from an adult who received the MenACWY meningococcal vaccine as a control. The CDR3 runs from the conserved cysteine through the conserved F or W. Fields, in order: clone size, V gene, J gene, D gene, CDR3 protein, CDR3 DNA. The D gene is left open where the match is weak. Where a row states a size, it is once, few, many or the class of an expanded clone; other rows omit it.

>.|TRBV7-2|TRBJ2-2|.
CASHFRGGLGTGELFF
TGTGCCAGCCACTTCCGAGGGGGGCTCGGCACCGGGGAGCTGTTTTTT
>.|TRBV6-2/TRBV6-3|TRBJ2-1|.
CASSSPPAGTEQFF
TGTGCCAGCAGTTCCCCCCCCGCCGGAACTGAGCAGTTCTTC
>once|TRBV2|TRBJ1-1|.
CAARGAVNTEAFF
TGTGCCGCCCGTGGGGCAGTGAACACTGAAGCTTTCTTT
>.|TRBV4-1|TRBJ1-4|TRBD1
CASSPGQDLSGDEKLFF
TGCGCCAGCAGCCCGGGACAGGATCTTTCGGGAGATGAAAAACTGTTTTTT
>.|TRBV6-1|TRBJ2-7|TRBD2
CASSASGSGANYEQYF
TGTGCCAGCAGTGCCTCCGGGAGCGGGGCGAACTACGAGCAGTACTTC
>once|TRBV7-8|TRBJ2-1|.
CASSIRGQEGYEQFF
TGTGCCAGCAGCATTAGGGGGCAGGAGGGGTATGAGCAGTTCTTC
>.|TRBV9|TRBJ2-2|TRBD2
CASSVGEGPGELFF
TGTGCCAGCAGCGTAGGGGAGGGGCCCGGGGAGCTGTTTTTT
>.|TRBV10-3|TRBJ2-3|.
CAIGAGGTDTQYF
TGTGCCATCGGGGCAGGGGGGACAGATACGCAGTATTTT
>.|TRBV28|TRBJ1-4|.
CASSIGNAGRNEKLFF
TGTGCCAGCAGTATCGGGAACGCAGGGCGAAATGAAAAACTGTTTTTT
>.|TRBV15|TRBJ2-7|.
CATSRDNYEQYF
TGTGCCACCAGCAGGGACAACTACGAGCAGTACTTC
>.|TRBV9|TRBJ2-6|TRBD1
CASSVEGTGSGANVLTF
TGTGCCAGCAGCGTAGAGGGGACAGGGTCTGGGGCCAACGTCCTGACTTTC
>.|TRBV27|TRBJ1-5|.
CASRLSGNQPQHF
TGTGCCAGCAGACTGTCGGGCAATCAGCCCCAGCATTTT
>once|TRBV10-1|TRBJ2-5|.
CASSDSKTQYF
TGCGCCAGCAGTGATTCGAAGACCCAGTACTTC
>.|TRBV27|TRBJ1-1|TRBD1
CASSPRQGNTEAFF
TGTGCCAGCAGTCCCCGACAGGGGAACACTGAAGCTTTCTTT
>.|TRBV7-2|TRBJ1-1|.
CASSLSETTKAFF
TGTGCCAGCAGCTTAAGTGAAACCACAAAAGCTTTCTTT
>.|TRBV10-3|TRBJ2-3|.
CAGRDSYTDTQYF
TGTGCCGGCCGGGACTCCTACACAGATACGCAGTATTTT
>.|TRBV3-1/TRBV3-2|TRBJ2-1|TRBD2
CASSQDRKIPGLAGAPSYNEQFF
TGTGCCAGCAGCCAAGATCGCAAAATACCGGGACTAGCGGGAGCCCCCTCCTACAATGAGCAGTTCTTC
>.|TRBV7-2|TRBJ2-3|.
CASRFGRTDTQYF
TGTGCCAGCAGATTCGGACGCACAGATACGCAGTATTTT
>.|TRBV20-1|TRBJ1-1|.
CSARLGVAFF
TGCAGTGCTAGATTGGGGGTAGCTTTCTTT
>.|TRBV4-3|TRBJ1-2|.
CASSQEGRGYGYTF
TGCGCCAGCAGCCAAGAGGGAAGGGGCTATGGCTACACCTTC
>.|TRBV4-1|TRBJ1-4|.
CASSQGALSEKLFF
TGCGCCAGCAGCCAAGGGGCATTAAGTGAAAAACTGTTTTTT
>once|TRBV11-2|TRBJ2-5|.
CASSPPNRNPQETQYF
TGTGCCAGCAGCCCACCCAACAGGAACCCGCAAGAGACCCAGTACTTC
>.|TRBV28|TRBJ1-4|.
CASRPGGTYGEKLFF
TGTGCCAGCCGCCCGGGCGGGACATACGGCGAAAAACTGTTTTTT
>.|TRBV11-2|TRBJ1-3|.
CASSPYGTSGNTIYF
TGTGCCAGCAGCCCCTACGGGACCTCTGGAAACACCATATATTTT
>.|TRBV7-2|TRBJ1-3|.
CASSLVPLISSGNTIYF
TGTGCCAGCAGCTTAGTCCCCCTTATAAGCTCTGGAAACACCATATATTTT
>.|TRBV3-1/TRBV3-2|TRBJ1-4|.
CASSQDGSAKLFF
TGTGCCAGCAGCCAAGACGGGTCGGCGAAACTGTTTTTT
>.|TRBV5-1|TRBJ2-2|.
CASSPEGRGANTGELFF
TGCGCCAGCAGCCCGGAAGGACGTGGGGCGAACACCGGGGAGCTGTTTTTT
>.|TRBV19|TRBJ1-2|.
CASSFGGGYTF
TGTGCCAGTAGTTTCGGAGGGGGCTACACCTTC
>.|TRBV14|TRBJ2-1|.
CASSSPGATYNEQFF
TGTGCCAGCAGCTCACCGGGGGCGACGTACAATGAGCAGTTCTTC
>.|TRBV27|TRBJ2-5|.
CASSLFRESQETQYF
TGTGCCAGCAGTTTATTCCGGGAATCCCAAGAGACCCAGTACTTC
>.|TRBV6-5|TRBJ1-1|.
CASTSEGTANTEAFF
TGTGCCAGCACCTCTGAGGGAACAGCTAACACTGAAGCTTTCTTT
>.|TRBV10-1|TRBJ2-4|TRBD1
CVDRGEAIAKNIQYF
TGCGTGGACAGGGGGGAAGCTATAGCCAAAAACATTCAGTACTTC
>once|TRBV3-1/TRBV3-2|TRBJ1-1|.
CASDDGGGLTEAFF
TGTGCCAGCGATGACGGGGGGGGCTTGACTGAAGCTTTCTTT
>.|TRBV9|TRBJ2-7|TRBD2
CASSVATSGSSQYF
TGTGCCAGCAGCGTAGCAACTAGCGGGAGTAGTCAGTACTTC
>once|TRBV5-6|TRBJ2-3|.
CASSLGSTGYTQYF
TGTGCCAGCAGCTTAGGTAGTACCGGGTATACGCAGTATTTT
>.|TRBV14|TRBJ2-7|TRBD2
CASSRFSIAGSSYEQYF
TGTGCCAGCAGCCGCTTTTCGATAGCGGGGAGCTCCTACGAGCAGTACTTC
>.|TRBV27|TRBJ2-1|TRBD2
CASSPTTSAVGEQFF
TGTGCCAGCAGTCCAACGACTAGCGCAGTTGGGGAGCAGTTCTTC
>.|TRBV18|TRBJ2-7|.
CASSPPLSPYEQYF
TGTGCCAGCTCACCACCCCTATCCCCCTACGAGCAGTACTTC
>few|TRBV20-1|TRBJ1-5|.
CSASYRDKGIDQPQHF
TGCAGTGCTAGTTACAGGGATAAAGGGATAGATCAGCCCCAGCATTTT
>few|TRBV2|TRBJ1-1|.
CASSGQGNTEAFF
TGTGCCAGCAGTGGTCAGGGAAACACTGAAGCTTTCTTT
>.|TRBV9|TRBJ2-2|.
CASSVDGGGPTGELFF
TGTGCCAGCAGCGTAGATGGGGGCGGACCGACCGGGGAGCTGTTTTTT
>.|TRBV30|TRBJ2-7|.
CAWSTARTGVRQYF
TGTGCCTGGAGTACGGCCAGGACGGGCGTTAGGCAGTACTTC
>.|TRBV6-5|TRBJ1-5|TRBD1
CASSDYRGPQPQHF
TGTGCCAGCAGCGACTACAGGGGGCCTCAGCCCCAGCATTTT
>.|TRBV3-1/TRBV3-2|TRBJ2-7|TRBD2
CASSSSGPYEQYF
TGTGCCAGCAGCTCTAGCGGCCCCTACGAGCAGTACTTC
>once|TRBV4-3|TRBJ2-3|TRBD2
CASSQDIAGRDTQYF
TGCGCCAGCAGCCAAGATATAGCGGGGAGAGATACGCAGTATTTT
>.|TRBV7-8|TRBJ2-1|.
CASSLRLTDSYNEQFF
TGTGCCAGCAGCTTACGTCTGACGGACTCCTACAATGAGCAGTTCTTC
>.|TRBV5-1|TRBJ2-4|TRBD1
CASRSGGAGNIQYF
TGCGCCAGCAGGTCAGGGGGCGCGGGGAACATTCAGTACTTC
>.|TRBV6-5|TRBJ2-2|.
CATSKASGGELFF
TGTGCCACCTCGAAGGCTTCTGGGGGGGAGCTGTTTTTT
>once|TRBV10-2|TRBJ2-1|.
CASSERARNGEQFF
TGCGCCAGCAGTGAGAGGGCGCGGAATGGTGAGCAGTTCTTC
>.|TRBV18|TRBJ2-1|.
CASSRLGNEQFF
TGTGCCAGCTCACGCCTCGGGAATGAGCAGTTCTTC
>.|TRBV6-5|TRBJ2-1|TRBD2
CASTTLAGNEQFF
TGTGCCAGCACCACACTAGCGGGGAATGAGCAGTTCTTC
>.|TRBV7-9|TRBJ2-2|TRBD1
CASSLRGYTGELFF
TGTGCCAGCAGCCTCAGGGGGTACACCGGGGAGCTGTTTTTT
>.|TRBV29-1|TRBJ2-1|TRBD1
CSVEGQGDPSTVYNEQFF
TGCAGCGTTGAGGGACAGGGGGACCCAAGTACCGTTTACAATGAGCAGTTCTTC
>.|TRBV6-2/TRBV6-3|TRBJ2-1|.
CASSYPSEQFF
TGTGCCAGCAGTTACCCCAGTGAGCAGTTCTTC
>few|TRBV19|TRBJ1-1|.
CASSIGGFTEAFF
TGTGCCAGTAGTATTGGGGGATTCACTGAAGCTTTCTTT
>.|TRBV6-4|TRBJ2-7|.
CASVRQGPYEQYF
TGTGCCAGCGTACGGCAGGGCCCCTACGAGCAGTACTTC
>.|TRBV30|TRBJ2-5|.
CAWSVTLPSETQYF
TGTGCCTGGAGTGTAACGCTGCCGTCGGAGACCCAGTACTTC
>.|TRBV5-4|TRBJ1-6|.
CASSFFSGGSPLHF
TGTGCCAGCAGCTTTTTCTCGGGGGGCTCACCCCTCCACTTT
>.|TRBV7-9|TRBJ2-1|TRBD2
CASSFETSGGDNEQFF
TGTGCCAGCAGCTTTGAGACTAGCGGGGGAGACAATGAGCAGTTCTTC
>.|TRBV12-3/TRBV12-4|TRBJ1-4|.
CASSKGREKLFF
TGTGCCAGCAGTAAGGGTCGGGAAAAACTGTTTTTT